This T cell receptor beta chain was found in a study of CD8+ T cells in alopecia areata. This clone was counted many times. From germline, CDR1 is LNHNV and CDR2 YYDKDF (reference sequence). CDR3 length: 18 amino acids. V lost 0 bases to trimming and J lost 7 bases; unmatched junction nucleotides: 9. Treatment reported: oral pan-JAK inhibitor, 5-10 mg twice daily. Extracted from the samples, RNA was reverse transcribed into cDNA to serve as the sequencing template. This table comes from immunoSEQ multiplex PCR, and its TCRdb copy is limited to in-frame clones, with some not included. The profile shows 95,000 to 150,000 clones, 50% to 55% of them singletons.

This specimen was CD4+ T cells sorted from blood, taken at week 4, from a patient treated with tofacitinib. This TCR was sampled from a human donor with alopecia areata. The chain joins TRBV15 to TRBJ1-6; 10 nucleotides agree with TRBD1. CDR3 protein: CATSRDRVPGQGNSPLHF. The CDR3 nucleotides are TGTGCCACCAGCAGAGATCGGGTCCCGGGACAGGGGAATTCACCCCTCCACTTT.